These 29 T cell receptor beta chains came from one sample sequenced in a study of T cell responses to AZD1222 COVID-19 vaccine. TCRdb's copy holds only in-frame clones and misses some; the assay was immunoSEQ multiplex PCR. The repertoire has about 150,000 clones, about 85% of them found once; the top ten carry roughly 2.9%. The sample in question was peripheral blood, obtained on day 0 of AZD1222 vaccination. The receptors come from an adult in good health.

The genes are TRBV4-2 and TRBJ2-5; TRBD2 might be the D (5 bases). V shed 0 bases and J shed 4 bases, with 6 bases lying between them. The V gene's germline CDR1 is LGHNA and CDR2 YNFKEQ. The CDR3 consists of 13 residues. The CDR3 reads CASSQDEGETQYF. The CDR3 bases are TGTGCCAGCAGCCAAGATGAGGGAGAGACCCAGTACTTC.

This chain joins TRBV10-3 and TRBJ1-3; D remains unclear. CDR1 and CDR2 from the germline V gene are ENHRY and SYGVKD. The CDR3 runs to 15 residues. The V end lost 3 bases, the J end lost 2 bases, and 11 bases lay between the germline ends. The CDR3 bases are TGTGCCATCAGTGATATATACGCAGCTGGAAACACCATATATTTT. Protein: CAISDIYAAGNTIYF.

This rearrangement joins TRBV19 to TRBJ1-3; unclear D gene. Germline lookup yields CDR1 LNHDA and CDR2 SQIVND (reference sequence). CDR3 length equals 13 residues. With 4 bases removed from V and 1 base from J, the gap between germline ends came to 5 bases. CDR3 amino acids: CASSRDSGNTIYF. The DNA of the CDR3 is TGTGCCAGTAGTAGGGATTCTGGAAACACCATATATTTT.

A single count supports this clone. The chain uses TRBV5-1 and TRBJ2-3; 7 positions match TRBD2. After removal of 0 bases from V and 2 bases from J, the junction contained 9 bases not matched to a gene. The CDR3 is 17 residues long. Germline V CDR1 and CDR2: SGHRS, YFSETQ. The DNA for the CDR3 is TGCGCCAGCAGCTTGGGGGTTCGGCGGGGGACCACAGATACGCAGTATTTT. The encoded protein is CASSLGVRRGTTDTQYF.

J is TRBJ2-2 and V is TRBV5-4; the D gene is possibly TRBD2 (5 bases). CDR1 SGHNT and CDR2 YYREEE come from the germline V gene (reference sequence). CDR3 size: 13 residues. Trimming pared 4 bases from V and 6 bases from J, leaving 10 bases between. This chain's CDR3 is CASSEKLAGELFF. CDR3 DNA: TGTGCCAGCAGCGAAAAACTAGCCGGGGAGCTGTTTTTT.

The chain employs TRBV19 and TRBJ2-7, with TRBD1 as a possible D gene (6 bases). The germline V gene encodes CDR1 LNHDA and CDR2 SQIVND (reference sequence). CDR3 size: 14 residues. Trimming stripped 5 bases from V and 2 bases from J, with 13 bases between. The CDR3 sequence is CASSEDSSAYEQYF. In DNA, the CDR3 is TGTGCCAGTAGTGAGGACAGTTCCGCCTACGAGCAGTACTTC.

V is TRBV19 and J is TRBJ1-2, with 7 bases matching TRBD1. The CDR3 runs to 16 residues. Germline lookup yields CDR1 LNHDA and CDR2 SQIVND (reference sequence). Trimming at V came to 4 bases and at J to 1 base, leaving 9 bases not matched to a gene. CDR3 in amino acids: CASSSTTGLGNYGYTF. CDR3 in DNA: TGTGCCAGTAGTAGCACGACAGGGTTAGGTAACTATGGCTACACCTTC.

V and J are TRBV5-4 and TRBJ2-1; 8 bases match TRBD2. The CDR3 spans 15 residues. Germline V gene lookup returns CDR1 SGHNT and CDR2 YYREEE (reference sequence). The V gene end was trimmed by 5 bases and the J gene end by 4 bases; junction bases not matched to a gene: 8. The CDR3 region is CASSSGLVPYNEQFF. The CDR3 DNA sequence: TGTGCCAGCAGTTCGGGACTAGTACCTTACAATGAGCAGTTCTTC.

The V and J genes are TRBV29-1 and TRBJ1-5; D gene ambiguous. The V gene lost 1 base and the J gene lost 0 bases, with 13 bases spanning the gap. The CDR3 has 16 amino acids. The germline gives CDR1 SQVTM, CDR2 ANQGSEA. This CDR3 is CSVEGTEVLSNQPQHF. CDR3 nucleotide sequence: TGCAGCGTTGAAGGAACCGAAGTCCTTAGCAATCAGCCCCAGCATTTT. Full variable domain (missing parts from reference TRBV29-1 and TRBJ1-5): SAVISQKPSRDICQRGTSLTIQCQVDSQVTMMFWYRQQPGQSLTLIATANQGSEATYESGFVIDKFPISRPNLTFSTLTVSNMSPEDSSIYLCSVEGTEVLSNQPQHFGDGTRLSIL.

The V and J genes are TRBV28 and TRBJ1-1; D unresolved. This CDR3 contains 14 residues. Germline CDR1 MDHEN, CDR2 SYDVKM. Trimming took 2 bases from V and 1 from J, leaving 8 bases between them. CDR3 amino acids: CASSLGYTNTEAFF. DNA for the CDR3: TGTGCCAGCAGTTTAGGGTATACGAACACTGAAGCTTTCTTT.

J is TRBJ2-7 and V is TRBV11-2; TRBD1 aligns across 8 bases. The V gene end was trimmed by 3 bases and the J gene end by 7 bases; junction bases not matched to a gene: 8. In germline, CDR1 is SGHAT, CDR2 FQNNGV. This CDR3 comprises 14 residues. The CDR3 region has the DNA TGTGCCAGCAGCTTCATTCAGGGGGCGCGTGAGCAGTACTTC. Protein product: CASSFIQGAREQYF.

The J gene is TRBJ2-7, the V gene TRBV6-5, with TRBD2 as a possible D gene (5 bases). V lost 5 bases, J lost 1 base, and 9 bases lay in between. This CDR3 spans 13 amino acids. Germline V lookup: CDR1 MNHEY, CDR2 SVGAGI. CDR3 sequence reads: CASSRTVSYEQYF. DNA of the CDR3: TGTGCCAGCAGTCGGACTGTGTCCTACGAGCAGTACTTC.

This chain joins TRBV28 and TRBJ2-7; 7 bases agree with TRBD1. Germline CDR1 reads MDHEN; CDR2 reads SYDVKM. The CDR3 spans 13 residues. V lost 4 bases, J lost 3 bases, and 3 bases stayed unmatched. Written as DNA, the CDR3 is TGTGCCAGCAGTTCCGCAGGGGGCTACGAGCAGTACTTC. Protein sequence: CASSSAGGYEQYF.

The CDR3 protein is CASRLGQGPYNEQFF. Here the CDR3 DNA reads TGTGCCAGCAGATTGGGACAGGGGCCCTACAATGAGCAGTTCTTC. J is TRBJ2-1 and V is TRBV6-5; 10 bases fit TRBD1. CDR1 is MNHEY and CDR2 is SVGAGI in the germline V gene. This CDR3 has 15 amino acids. V was clipped by 6 bases and J by 2 bases; unmatched bases: 4.

The genes are TRBV12-3 or TRBV12-4 and TRBJ1-1; TRBD1 might be the D (5 bases). The CDR3 runs to 11 residues. V was shortened by 3 bases and J by 7 bases, with 6 bases between the two germline ends. CDR3 DNA sequence: TGTGCCAGCAGTTTCAGGGTTGAAGCTTTCTTT. It is translated as CASSFRVEAFF.

The CDR3 DNA sequence: TGTGCCAGCAGTTTATTGGGGGCATGGAATGAGCAGTTCTTC. Its protein product is CASSLLGAWNEQFF. This chain joins TRBV28 and TRBJ2-1, with D tentatively TRBD1 (6 bases). CDR3 length: 14 residues. Germline assignment: CDR1 MDHEN and CDR2 SYDVKM. With 1 base removed from V and 7 bases from J, the gap between germline ends came to 11 bases.

This chain joins TRBV2 and TRBJ1-5; D remains unclear. Germline CDR1 SNHLY, CDR2 FYNNEI. The CDR3 is 14 amino acids. The ends were cut back, 6 bases at V and 4 bases at J, with 13 bases in the middle. DNA for the CDR3: TGTGCCAGCAGGCAACAGAGGACGAATCAGCCCCAGCATTTT. Its translation: CASRQQRTNQPQHF.

This clone was seen only once. V and J are TRBV7-2 and TRBJ2-5; D may be TRBD2 (6 bases). The CDR3 is 14 residues long. Germline values: CDR1 SGHTA, CDR2 FQGNSA. V was trimmed by 5 bases and J by 7 bases, leaving 17 bases between them. CDR3 DNA: TGTGCCAGCAGCACTCGGGACTCTCCACCGACCCAGTACTTC. Amino acid sequence: CASSTRDSPPTQYF.

The chain employs TRBV13 and TRBJ2-5; D gene ambiguous. This CDR3 is built from 11 residues. Germline lookup yields CDR1 PRHDT and CDR2 FYEKMQ (reference sequence). V lost 3 bases and J lost 5, with 4 bases in between. CDR3: CASSLKETQYF. In nucleotides, the CDR3 is TGTGCCAGCAGCTTGAAGGAGACCCAGTACTTC.

The chain couples TRBV3-1 (or the pseudogene TRBV3-2) to TRBJ1-4; unclear D gene. Deletions cut 6 bases from V and 8 bases from J, with 10 bases between. Germline V gene data show CDR1 as LGHDT and CDR2 as YNNKEL (reference sequence). The CDR3 is 12 residues long. The CDR3 sequence is CASRSRGEKLFF. CDR3 sequence (DNA): TGTGCCAGCAGATCGAGAGGGGAAAAACTGTTTTTT.

This chain connects TRBV19 to TRBJ1-1; tentative D call: TRBD1 (5 bases). This CDR3 has 15 residues. Germline values: CDR1 LNHDA, CDR2 SQIVND (reference sequence). V gave up 5 bases and J gave up 3 bases, with 16 bases separating them. CDR3 nucleotides: TGTGCCAGTAGTCCCCCCAGGGTATGGGACACTGAAGCTTTCTTT. Protein: CASSPPRVWDTEAFF.

The chain uses TRBV2 and TRBJ1-5, with D perhaps matching TRBD1 (5 bases). The CDR3 consists of 15 residues. Germline lookup yields CDR1 SNHLY and CDR2 FYNNEI. The ends were cut back, 6 bases at V and 1 base at J, with 13 bases in the middle. The CDR3 protein is CASSLGGGSNQPQHF. Here the CDR3 DNA reads TGTGCCAGCAGCCTGGGCGGGGGGAGCAATCAGCCCCAGCATTTT.

The rearrangement joins TRBV9 to TRBJ2-2; D is ambiguous. The germline V and J ends were trimmed by 3 bases and 8 bases, with 8 bases remaining between them. This CDR3 has 12 residues. CDR1 is SGDLS and CDR2 is YYNGEE in the germline V gene. The CDR3 protein is CASSGDIGELFF. In DNA form, the CDR3 reads TGTGCCAGCAGCGGCGACATTGGGGAGCTGTTTTTT.

The genes are TRBV6-5 and TRBJ1-2; 10 bases match TRBD1. The CDR3 loop spans 13 amino acids. Per the germline V gene, CDR1 is MNHEY and CDR2 is SVGAGI. V trimming: 8 bases; J trimming: 2 bases; junction bases outside the gene matches: 2. CDR3 loop: CASRTGGNYGYTF. CDR3 bases: TGTGCCAGCCGGACAGGGGGAAACTATGGCTACACCTTC.

The V call is TRBV6-2 or TRBV6-3, the J call TRBJ2-1; TRBD2 aligns across 11 bases. V shed 0 bases, J shed 7 bases, and the junction held 11 bases outside the gene matches. CDR3 length: 18 residues. Germline V gene sequence: CDR1 MNHEY, CDR2 SVGEGT. Written as DNA, the CDR3 is TGTGCCAGCAGTTACTCGAGAGGTAGCGGGGGGGCCGGGAATGAGCAGTTCTTC. Encoded protein: CASSYSRGSGGAGNEQFF.

The CDR3: CASSLAPGGTNLGYTF. CDR3 DNA sequence: TGTGCCAGCAGCTTAGCGCCTGGGGGGACGAACCTCGGCTACACCTTC. The genes are TRBV7-2 and TRBJ1-2, with D tentatively TRBD1 (5 bases). V was shortened by 0 bases and J by 8 bases, with 19 bases between the two germline ends. Germline V gives CDR1 SGHTA, CDR2 FQGNSA. CDR3 length: 16 amino acids.

The chain combines TRBV9 with TRBJ1-6, with D uncertain. The CDR3 is 14 amino acids. CDR1 is SGDLS and CDR2 is YYNGEE in the germline V gene. The V end lost 0 bases, the J end lost 10 bases, and 11 bases lay between the germline ends. The CDR3 DNA follows: TGTGCCAGCAGCGTAGCCGGGTTTGAGTCACCCCTCCACTTT. Residues: CASSVAGFESPLHF.

CDR3 protein: CASRPGQGWCDTEAFF. In DNA, the CDR3 is TGTGCCAGCAGGCCTGGACAGGGGTGGTGTGACACTGAAGCTTTCTTT. V and J are TRBV6-7 and TRBJ1-1; 9 bases align to TRBD1. Being an ORF, TRBV6-7 has a function that is uncertain. V was pared by 6 bases and J by 3 bases, with 11 bases of the junction left unmatched. The length of the CDR3 is 16 residues.

V is TRBV4-1 and J is TRBJ2-7, with D perhaps assigned TRBD1 or TRBD2 (5 bases each). The germline V and J ends were trimmed by 1 base and 3 bases, with 13 bases remaining between them. Per the germline V gene, CDR1 is MGHRA and CDR2 is YSYEKL. The CDR3 loop spans 15 amino acids. CDR3 sequence (DNA): TGCGCCAGCAGCCAAGGGGGGAAGATAATCTACGAGCAGTACTTC. The encoded protein is CASSQGGKIIYEQYF.